This TCR beta chain was recorded in a study of OX40 agonist ivuxolimab in advanced cancers. Looking at the study overall: Ivuxolimab was an agonistic, fully human IgG2 monoclonal antibody directed against OX40 (CD134), a costimulatory receptor. Among the roughly 52 dose-escalation patients, around 20 had hepatocellular carcinoma, approximately 15 melanoma, 9 renal cell carcinoma and 9 head and neck cancer. Three dose-escalation patients achieved partial responses, one with hepatocellular carcinoma and two with cutaneous melanoma. Prior anti-PD-1, anti-PD-L1 or anti-CTLA-4 therapy was permitted, and checkpoint inhibitors had been received by 30% to 40% of dose-escalation patients. A male proportion of around 80% and a mean age of around 60 years, ranging from about 20 to 85, were recorded for the dose-escalation cohort. The purpose of peripheral TCRbeta sequencing was to test whether ivuxolimab changed TCR sequence diversity and led to clonal T-cell expansion. Intravenous ivuxolimab was administered to patients every 2 weeks at six dose levels: 0.01, 0.1, 0.3, 1.5, 3 and 10 mg/kg. The paper covers the monotherapy dose-escalation part of the phase I ivuxolimab trial, which included N ≈ 57 patients.

A distance of 15 bases separates the germline ends of V and J, which lose 0 bases and 3 bases respectively. The CDR3 covers 16 residues, taking in both the cysteine and the phenylalanine. The kept DNA is CDR3 alone, 48 bases in frame from the first base. Sequences SGHRS (CDR1) and YFSETQ (CDR2) are obtained from the germline V gene. Genomic DNA was extracted from sorted cells for sequencing of the TCRbeta CDR3 region. TCRbeta CDR3 regions were sequenced using the immunoSEQ Assay. TCRdb mirrors the immuneACCESS table, restricted to in-frame sequences. Some clones are absent from its copies; in checked studies, under half trace to an unresolved V gene, and the reason for the others is unknown. This sample has roughly 7,000 clones in its table, and approximately 80% of those were observed once. The top ten clonotypes cover about 18% of the sample. Comments on this clone: The clone's antigen remains unknown. No much larger clonotype is one base removed from it; base qualities were not supplied.

The trial excluded patients who had a history of autoimmune disease or who were on systemic immunosuppression. Peripheral blood for TCR sequencing was collected from all dose cohorts at baseline, on cycle 4 day 1, and on cycle 7 day 1. The samples were taken from a phase I, first-in-human, multicenter, open-label dose-escalation trial of ivuxolimab. Adults with locally advanced or metastatic melanoma, renal cell, hepatocellular, or head and neck squamous cell carcinoma were enrolled in the trial. Before TCR sequencing, CD4+ and CD8+ T cells were separately sorted from peripheral blood. Here is what the overall study found, with its caveats: Low levels of normalized T-cell clonal expansion were also seen in some patients who did not respond. After ivuxolimab, expanded clones were on average more numerous among CD8+ T cells than among CD4+ T cells. At doses of 0.1 to 3.0 mg/kg, clonal expansion of both CD4+ and CD8+ T cells in blood was seen between baseline and week 6. In partial responders in the 0.1-3.0 mg/kg groups, normalized peripheral clonal expansion was found to be among the lowest, especially among CD8+ T cells. Which antigens the clonally expanded peripheral T cells were specific for was not determined.

The sample consisted of CD4+ or CD8+ T cells sorted from blood, taken in a trial of the OX40 agonist ivuxolimab. The TCR comes from an adult with an advanced solid tumor such as melanoma, head and neck, liver or kidney cancer. The rearrangement joined TRBV5-1 to TRBJ1-1, with the identity of the D gene unclear. The nucleotide sequence reads as follows: TGCGCCAGCAGCTTGGTCGTGGCACCAAGGGACACTGAAGCTTTCTTT. It encodes CASSLVVAPRDTEAFF.